This TCR beta chain was sequenced in a study of cytomegalovirus exposure and HLA in healthy donors. Researchers ran the PCR with 60 Vbeta and 13 Jbeta primers. In the authors' methods: The count from a later analysis was some 80 million unique TCR beta chains, some 10 million of them shared. TCRdb keeps only in-frame clones here, not all; method: immunoSEQ multiplex PCR. That table furnishes V, J and clone size, whereas the DNA furnished D and trimming. The repertoire includes roughly 180,000 clones, 75% to 80% of them detected once, and about 6% sits in the top ten. General study points: Information on immune exposure was restricted to one variable (CMV serostatus).

Germline CDR1 reads LNHDA; CDR2 reads SQIVND (reference sequence). The CDR3 spans 15 residues. Losses at the gene ends were 5 bases for V and 5 bases for J; bases not matched to a gene: 11. As for this clone: The antigen is not known.

The donors were healthy bone marrow donors. V is TRBV19 and J is TRBJ1-1, with 7 positions matching TRBD1. This sequence originates from a young woman in good health and CMV-seropositive. Specimen: PBMCs. CDR3 bases: TGTGCCAGTAGTCCACGACAGGGTTCGCGGACTGAAGCTTTCTTT. This encodes CASSPRQGSRTEAFF.